One and the same sample provided the 4 T cell receptor beta chains below, sequenced in a study of blood T cell repertoires in COVID-19. Produced via immunoSEQ multiplex PCR; TCRdb's table is partial and in-frame only. The sample holds 140,000 to 150,000 clones, around 76% seen once. Sequenced input: peripheral blood. These receptors came from a man in his fifties or sixties with acute or convalescent COVID-19.

V gene TRBV27 combines with J gene TRBJ2-1, with 7 nucleotides matching TRBD2. Trimming at V came to 6 bases and at J to 7 bases, leaving 6 bases not matched to a gene. The V gene's germline CDR1 is MNHEY and CDR2 SMNVEV (reference sequence). The CDR3 is made up of 13 amino acids. The CDR3 region has the DNA TGTGCCAGCAGGGTGGCGGGAGTTAATGAGCAGTTCTTC. This translates into CASRVAGVNEQFF.

This chain connects TRBV19 to TRBJ2-7, with D perhaps TRBD2 (6 bases). V lost 9 bases, J lost 4 bases, and 19 bases lay in between. The CDR3 covers 14 residues. Germline V gene lookup returns CDR1 LNHDA and CDR2 SQIVND (reference sequence). This CDR3 reads CASLGRREEYEQYF. As DNA, the CDR3 is TGTGCCAGCCTCGGGCGGAGGGAAGAATACGAGCAGTACTTC. The variable domain in full, with the rest retrieved from reference TRBV19 and TRBJ2-7, is DGGITQSPKYLFRKEGQNVTLSCEQNLNHDAMYWYRQDPGQGLRLIYYSQIVNDFQKGDIAEGYSVSREKKESFPLTVTSAQKNPTAFYLCASLGRREEYEQYFGPGTRLTVT.

The gene calls are TRBV7-2 and TRBJ2-3, with 16 positions matching TRBD2. This CDR3 is 16 amino acids long. The V segment lost 5 bases and the J segment 4 bases; nucleotides outside the gene matches: 3. Germline V gives CDR1 SGHTA, CDR2 FQGNSA. The CDR3 sequence is CASSRGLAGGADTQYF. Here the CDR3 DNA reads TGTGCCAGCAGCAGGGGACTAGCGGGAGGGGCAGATACGCAGTATTTT. The full variable domain, its missing parts supplied by reference TRBV7-2 and TRBJ2-3, is GAGVSQSPSNKVTEKGKDVELRCDPISGHTALYWYRQSLGQGLEFLIYFQGNSAPDKSGLPSDRFSAERTGGSVSTLTIQRTQQEDSAVYLCASSRGLAGGADTQYFGPGTRLTVL.

The chain uses TRBV3-1 (or the pseudogene TRBV3-2) and TRBJ1-2; 9 bases are a match to TRBD1. The CDR3 covers 15 residues. CDR1 is LGHDT and CDR2 is YNNKEL in the germline V gene (reference sequence). J lost 4 bases, V lost 4 bases, and 7 bases had no gene match. CDR3 in amino acids: CASSPVDRGGYGYTF. In DNA, the CDR3 is TGTGCCAGCAGCCCAGTGGACAGGGGTGGCTATGGCTACACCTTC.